Listed below are T cell receptor beta chains from one sample, sequenced in a study of cytomegalovirus exposure and HLA in healthy donors. The protocol was immunoSEQ multiplex PCR, while the TCRdb copy is restricted to in-frame clones and leaves out a portion. Among 150,000 to 190,000 clones, around 75% were seen once, and the ten largest hold around 1.4%. The sequenced sample was PBMCs. The origin of the receptors is a man aged 18 to 30 in good health and CMV-seronegative. CDR3s include the opening cysteine and the closing phenylalanine or tryptophan. The D gene is left open where the match is weak. Only some rows state a clone size, as once, few, many or a class for expanded clones.

D	V	size	J	CDR3	DNA
TRBD1	TRBV13	.	TRBJ2-7	CASSLKGQLLYEQYF	TGTGCCAGCAGCCTCAAGGGACAGCTACTGTACGAGCAGTACTTC
TRBD2	TRBV25-1	.	TRBJ2-4	CASSDPRGPGGRDIQYF	TGTGCCAGCAGTGATCCTCGGGGGCCGGGGGGGAGGGACATTCAGTACTTC
TRBD2	TRBV19	.	TRBJ2-1	CASSIAGTTYNEQFF	TGTGCCAGTAGTATAGCCGGGACTACCTACAATGAGCAGTTCTTC
.	TRBV28	once	TRBJ1-2	CASSLSPGEHGYTF	TGTGCCAGCAGTTTATCTCCGGGGGAACATGGCTACACCTTC
.	TRBV25-1	.	TRBJ2-7	CASSPSGRSYEQYF	TGTGCCAGCAGTCCCTCTGGCCGCTCCTACGAGCAGTACTTC
.	TRBV4-3	.	TRBJ1-4	CASSRLRPDRNYEKLFF	TGCGCCAGCAGCCGACTCCGCCCCGACCGTAACTACGAAAAACTGTTTTTT
TRBD1	TRBV4-1	.	TRBJ2-3	CASSLPRQGDPTDTQYF	TGCGCCAGCAGCTTACCCCGACAGGGGGACCCCACAGATACGCAGTATTTT
TRBD1	TRBV28	.	TRBJ2-5	CASSSPSSGGQTQYF	TGTGCCAGCAGTTCCCCGAGTTCAGGGGGACAGACCCAGTACTTC
.	TRBV19	.	TRBJ1-5	CASGWEGGDQPQHF	TGTGCCAGCGGTTGGGAGGGGGGCGATCAGCCCCAGCATTTT
.	TRBV7-9	.	TRBJ2-7	CSSSLASTGAEQYF	TGTTCCAGCAGCTTAGCCTCAACAGGAGCCGAGCAGTACTTC
.	TRBV21-1	.	TRBJ2-1	CASSKRGVGNEQFF	TGTGCCAGCAGCAAACGGGGGGTCGGCAATGAGCAGTTCTTC
.	TRBV5-4	.	TRBJ2-7	CASSPSRGSSLEQYF	TGTGCCAGCAGCCCATCCAGGGGTTCCTCTCTAGAGCAGTACTTC
TRBD2	TRBV7-8	.	TRBJ2-3	CASSLGLAGATDTQYF	TGTGCCAGCAGCTTAGGACTAGCGGGGGCCACAGATACGCAGTATTTT
TRBD1	TRBV29-1	once	TRBJ2-5	CSVRQGLYQETQYF	TGCAGCGTGAGACAGGGGCTGTACCAAGAGACCCAGTACTTC
.	TRBV7-9	few	TRBJ1-1	CASTPEISTEAFF	TGTGCCAGCACCCCGGAGATAAGCACTGAAGCTTTCTTT
TRBD1	TRBV7-2	.	TRBJ1-4	CASSPHSQGAGEKLFF	TGTGCCAGCAGCCCTCACTCCCAGGGGGCGGGTGAAAAACTGTTTTTT
TRBD2	TRBV5-6	.	TRBJ2-7	CASSLVGSGTYEQYF	TGTGCCAGCAGCTTGGTGGGTAGCGGGACTTACGAGCAGTACTTC
.	TRBV9	.	TRBJ2-1	CASSASHPPPLREQFF	TGTGCCAGCAGCGCATCCCACCCGCCCCCTTTGCGTGAGCAGTTCTTC
.	TRBV2	.	TRBJ1-5	CASSSSLLSNQPQHF	TGTGCCAGCAGCTCCTCTTTGTTGAGCAATCAGCCCCAGCATTTT
TRBD2	TRBV2	.	TRBJ2-7	CASSPQAGAGEQYF	TGTGCCAGCAGCCCACAAGCGGGAGCTGGGGAGCAGTACTTC
TRBD2	TRBV5-5	few	TRBJ2-1	CASSLGRGTSGSNEQFF	TGTGCCAGCAGCTTGGGGAGGGGGACTAGCGGGTCCAATGAGCAGTTCTTC
TRBD2	TRBV4-1	.	TRBJ2-5	CASSLPGTSGTASRETQYF	TGCGCCAGCAGCCTTCCCGGGACTAGCGGGACCGCTTCTCGTGAGACCCAGTACTTC
TRBD2	TRBV5-6	few	TRBJ2-1	CASRFGLAAGDEQFF	TGTGCCAGCAGGTTTGGACTAGCGGCAGGGGATGAGCAGTTCTTC
.	TRBV29-1	.	TRBJ1-1	CSVEDDEAYTEAFF	TGCAGCGTTGAAGATGACGAGGCCTACACTGAAGCTTTCTTT
.	TRBV10-3	.	TRBJ2-2	CAISGGSGTSGVGELFF	TGTGCCATCAGTGGAGGGAGCGGAACCTCAGGGGTCGGGGAGCTGTTTTTC
TRBD1	TRBV7-9	.	TRBJ1-3	CASSQQGIPGNTIYF	TGTGCCAGCAGCCAACAGGGGATCCCTGGAAACACCATATATTTT
.	TRBV5-5	.	TRBJ2-7	CASSSPSGGGAYEQYF	TGTGCCAGCAGCTCGCCCTCGGGCGGAGGGGCCTACGAGCAGTACTTC
.	TRBV5-6	.	TRBJ1-4	CASSLILGTDYNEKLFF	TGTGCCAGCAGCTTAATCCTCGGGACGGACTATAATGAAAAACTGTTTTTT
.	TRBV5-1	once	TRBJ2-5	CASSSLAGAETQYF	TGCGCCAGCAGCTCCCTGGCAGGGGCAGAGACCCAGTACTTC
.	TRBV10-3	once	TRBJ1-2	CAISEVGRQRYGYTF	TGTGCCATCAGTGAGGTTGGGAGGCAGCGGTATGGCTACACCTTC
.	TRBV15	few	TRBJ1-5	CATSRDDSGNQPQHF	TGTGCCACCAGCAGAGATGATTCAGGCAATCAGCCCCAGCATTTT
TRBD2	TRBV19	.	TRBJ2-1	CASTRTSGSGEQFF	TGTGCCAGTACCCGGACTAGCGGGAGTGGGGAGCAGTTCTTC
.	TRBV11-3	few	TRBJ2-1	CASSLDQGGSGSYNEQFF	TGTGCCAGCAGCTTAGATCAAGGGGGTTCGGGCTCCTACAATGAGCAGTTCTTC
.	TRBV21-1	.	TRBJ2-7	CASTPGQGVYEQYF	TGTGCCAGCACCCCGGGACAGGGGGTCTACGAGCAGTACTTC
.	TRBV7-2	.	TRBJ1-2	CASSSTENYGYTF	TGTGCCAGCAGCTCCACAGAAAACTATGGCTACACCTTC
TRBD2	TRBV4-1	.	TRBJ2-1	CASSLWGGEQFF	TGCGCCAGCAGCCTATGGGGGGGTGAGCAGTTCTTC
.	TRBV4-3	.	TRBJ1-1	CASSQDLTGPEAFF	TGCGCCAGCAGCCAAGATCTAACAGGGCCTGAAGCTTTCTTT
.	TRBV19	.	TRBJ2-4	CASSSKSLRRAKNIQYF	TGTGCCAGTAGTTCTAAGAGCCTGAGGCGGGCCAAAAACATTCAGTACTTC
TRBD2	TRBV6-5	.	TRBJ2-7	CASSYSPAGEQYF	TGTGCCAGCAGTTACTCGCCAGCGGGAGAGCAGTACTTC
.	TRBV6-6	.	TRBJ1-3	CASNGAETWRNTIYF	TGTGCCAGCAATGGGGCAGAGACTTGGAGAAACACCATATATTTT
TRBD1	TRBV27	.	TRBJ1-1	CASSFGDRVNTEAFF	TGTGCCAGCAGTTTTGGCGACAGGGTGAACACTGAAGCTTTCTTT
TRBD2	TRBV7-2	once	TRBJ2-7	CASSLGLAAGGYEQYF	TGTGCCAGCAGCTTAGGTCTTGCAGCGGGAGGATACGAGCAGTACTTC
TRBD1	TRBV7-2	.	TRBJ2-7	CASSSTGESSYEQYF	TGTGCCAGCAGCTCTACAGGGGAGTCATCCTACGAGCAGTACTTC
.	TRBV5-6	.	TRBJ1-1	CASSFTGNEAFF	TGTGCCAGCAGCTTTACAGGGAATGAAGCTTTCTTT
TRBD2	TRBV4-1	.	TRBJ2-1	CASSQAVPELAEGEQFF	TGCGCCAGCAGCCAAGCTGTGCCCGAACTAGCGGAGGGTGAGCAGTTCTTC
TRBD1	TRBV5-1	.	TRBJ2-3	CASSLDYWGTDTDTQYF	TGCGCCAGCAGCTTGGATTATTGGGGGACAGACACAGATACGCAGTATTTT
.	TRBV28	.	TRBJ1-5	CASSYGESNQPQHF	TGTGCCAGCAGCTATGGGGAGAGCAATCAGCCCCAGCATTTT
.	TRBV5-4	.	TRBJ2-7	CASSLGGAGYEQYF	TGTGCCAGCAGCTTAGGGGGGGCTGGCTACGAGCAGTACTTC
TRBD2	TRBV4-3	.	TRBJ2-3	CASSPRGFQAGGICCTDTQYF	TGCGCCAGCAGCCCAAGGGGCTTTCAAGCGGGAGGTATCTGTTGCACAGATACGCAGTATTTT
.	TRBV18	few	TRBJ1-1	CASSPNPSAEAFF	TGTGCCAGCTCCCCGAACCCTAGTGCGGAAGCTTTCTTT
.	TRBV9	.	TRBJ2-3	CASSVGGGEADTQYF	TGTGCCAGCAGCGTAGGAGGGGGGGAAGCAGATACGCAGTATTTT
TRBD1	TRBV9	.	TRBJ1-3	CASSAGTGPGNTIYF	TGTGCCAGCAGCGCCGGGACAGGGCCTGGAAACACCATATATTTT
TRBD2	TRBV28	.	TRBJ2-7	CASIPSPGLGNYEQYF	TGTGCCAGCATTCCCTCCCCGGGACTAGGGAACTACGAGCAGTACTTC
.	TRBV14	.	TRBJ1-2	CATSSRAGRLRGYTF	TGTGCCACCTCAAGTCGTGCAGGGAGGTTGAGGGGCTACACCTTC
.	TRBV6-1	.	TRBJ1-2	CASGQGQERPVSYTF	TGTGCCAGCGGGCAAGGCCAGGAGCGGCCAGTTTCCTACACCTTC
TRBD2	TRBV9	once	TRBJ2-2	CASSPASGSVEELFF	TGTGCCAGCAGCCCCGCTAGCGGGAGCGTCGAGGAGCTGTTTTTT
TRBD1	TRBV7-9	once	TRBJ1-1	CASSPWTGRNTEAFF	TGTGCCAGCAGCCCGTGGACAGGGAGGAACACTGAAGCTTTCTTT
.	TRBV2	.	TRBJ1-5	CASSDALGQGEQPQHF	TGTGCCAGCAGTGATGCTCTAGGGCAGGGTGAACAGCCCCAGCATTTT
.	TRBV2	once	TRBJ1-5	CASSAREGDPLSNQPQHF	TGTGCCAGCAGTGCCCGGGAGGGGGACCCCCTTAGCAATCAGCCCCAGCATTTT